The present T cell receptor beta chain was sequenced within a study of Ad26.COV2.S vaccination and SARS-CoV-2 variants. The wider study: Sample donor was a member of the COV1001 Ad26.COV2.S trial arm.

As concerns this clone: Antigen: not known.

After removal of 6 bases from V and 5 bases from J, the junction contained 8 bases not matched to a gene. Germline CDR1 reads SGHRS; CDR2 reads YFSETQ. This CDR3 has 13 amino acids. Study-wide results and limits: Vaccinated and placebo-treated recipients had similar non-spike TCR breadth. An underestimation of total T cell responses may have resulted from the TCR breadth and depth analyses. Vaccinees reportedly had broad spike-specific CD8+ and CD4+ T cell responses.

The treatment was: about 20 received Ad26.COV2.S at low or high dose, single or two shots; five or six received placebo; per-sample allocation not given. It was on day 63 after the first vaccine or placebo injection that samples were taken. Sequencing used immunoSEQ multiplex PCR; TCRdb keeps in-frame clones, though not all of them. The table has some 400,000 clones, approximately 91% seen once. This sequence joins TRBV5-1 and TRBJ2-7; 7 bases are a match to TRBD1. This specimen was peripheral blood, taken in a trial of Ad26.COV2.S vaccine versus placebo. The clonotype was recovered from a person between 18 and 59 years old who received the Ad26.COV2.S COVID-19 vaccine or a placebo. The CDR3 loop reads CASKRQGAHEQYF. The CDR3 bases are TGCGCCAGCAAGAGACAGGGAGCCCACGAGCAGTACTTC.